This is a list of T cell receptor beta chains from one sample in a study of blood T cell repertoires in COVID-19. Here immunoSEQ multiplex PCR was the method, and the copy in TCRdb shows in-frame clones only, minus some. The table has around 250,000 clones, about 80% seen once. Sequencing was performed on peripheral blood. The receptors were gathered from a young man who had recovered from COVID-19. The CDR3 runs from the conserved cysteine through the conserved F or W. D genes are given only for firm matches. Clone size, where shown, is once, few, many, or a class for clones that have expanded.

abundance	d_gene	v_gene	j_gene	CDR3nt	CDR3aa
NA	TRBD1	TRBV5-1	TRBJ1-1	TGCGCCAGCAGCTCAGGGACAGGTTATCAAGCTTTCTTT	CASSSGTGYQAFF
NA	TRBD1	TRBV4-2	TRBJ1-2	TGTGCCAGCAGCCAGGGACAGGGGCGATACCATGAAGGCTACACCTTC	CASSQGQGRYHEGYTF
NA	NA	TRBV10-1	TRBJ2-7	TGCGCCAGCAGCAGACAGGATTTTAACGAGCAGTACTTC	CASSRQDFNEQYF
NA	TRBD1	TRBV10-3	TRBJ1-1	TGTGCCTCTGAGGAAACCGGGACAGGTCACACTGAAGCTTTCTTT	CASEETGTGHTEAFF
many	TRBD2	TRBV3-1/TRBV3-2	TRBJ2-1	TGTGCCAGCAGCCGGACTAGCGGGGCCTACAATGAGCAGTTCTTC	CASSRTSGAYNEQFF
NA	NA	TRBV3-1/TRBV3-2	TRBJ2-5	TGTGCCAGCAGCCAAGATCAGGGGACCTATCCCCAAGAGACCCAGTACTTC	CASSQDQGTYPQETQYF
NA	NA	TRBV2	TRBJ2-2	TGTGCCAGCAGTGAAGCCTTAGCGGCTCGGGGGGAGCTGTTTTTT	CASSEALAARGELFF
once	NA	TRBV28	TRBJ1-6	TGTGCCAGCAGCACCTCTTCCGGACAGCTCAATTCACCCCTCCACTTT	CASSTSSGQLNSPLHF
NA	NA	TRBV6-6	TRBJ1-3	TGTGCCAGCAGGGACCCCGGAGGGGTTGGAAACACCATATATTTT	CASRDPGGVGNTIYF
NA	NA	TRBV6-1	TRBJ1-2	TGTGCCAGCGCCCAAGCGGGCGCAGGCTACACCTTC	CASAQAGAGYTF
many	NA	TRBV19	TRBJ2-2	TGTGCCAGTAGTATAAGGTGGCGAGGGAAGGGGGCCGGGGAGCTGTTTTTT	CASSIRWRGKGAGELFF
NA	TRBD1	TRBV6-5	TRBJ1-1	TGTGCCAGCAGTTCCCGGGACAGAAACACTGAAGCTTTCTTT	CASSSRDRNTEAFF
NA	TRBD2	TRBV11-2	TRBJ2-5	TGTGCCAGCAGCTTAGATATACTAGCGCGACCCCAAGAGACCCAGTACTTC	CASSLDILARPQETQYF
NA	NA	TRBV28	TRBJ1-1	TGTGCCAGCAGTCGCGGGCCGATTGCTTTCTTT	CASSRGPIAFF
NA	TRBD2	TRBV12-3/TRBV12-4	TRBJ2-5	TGTGCCAGCAGGTCCGGGGGGGAGACCCAGTACTTC	CASRSGGETQYF
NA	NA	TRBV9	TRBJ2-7	TGTGCCAGCAGCGCCGGACAGAACCCTAGCTACGAGCAGTACTTC	CASSAGQNPSYEQYF
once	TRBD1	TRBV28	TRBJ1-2	TGTGCCAGCAGTTTAAGTATCTTTGGGACAGGGTCGAATGGCTACACCTTC	CASSLSIFGTGSNGYTF
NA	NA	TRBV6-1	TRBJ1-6	TGTGCCAGCAGTGAAGGGCAGGACATAGCTTCACCCCTCCACTTT	CASSEGQDIASPLHF
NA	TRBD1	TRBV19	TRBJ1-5	TGTGCCAGTATGCGGACAGGAAGGGAAAATCAGCCCCAGCATTTT	CASMRTGRENQPQHF
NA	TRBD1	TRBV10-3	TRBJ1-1	TGTGCCATCAGTGTATCCGGGACAGGGCAAGTTGCGTTCTTT	CAISVSGTGQVAFF